The clone carrying this T cell receptor (beta chain) has just a few counts. This specimen belongs to a study of blood T cell repertoires in COVID-19. Trimming took 10 bases from V and 3 from J, leaving 13 bases between them. Germline assignment: CDR1 MNHEY and CDR2 SVGAGI. The CDR3 covers 13 residues. Assay used: immunoSEQ multiplex PCR; TCRdb lists only in-frame clones, some missing. This table holds about 52,000 clones, just under 90% found once. This sequence joins TRBV6-5 and TRBJ1-3, with D possibly TRBD1 on 6 matching bases. The sequenced sample consisted of peripheral blood. This TCR was sampled from an elderly man with active or convalescent COVID-19. The CDR3 coding sequence is TGTGCCACCATGACAGGCTTTGGAAACACCATATATTTT. Its protein product is CATMTGFGNTIYF.